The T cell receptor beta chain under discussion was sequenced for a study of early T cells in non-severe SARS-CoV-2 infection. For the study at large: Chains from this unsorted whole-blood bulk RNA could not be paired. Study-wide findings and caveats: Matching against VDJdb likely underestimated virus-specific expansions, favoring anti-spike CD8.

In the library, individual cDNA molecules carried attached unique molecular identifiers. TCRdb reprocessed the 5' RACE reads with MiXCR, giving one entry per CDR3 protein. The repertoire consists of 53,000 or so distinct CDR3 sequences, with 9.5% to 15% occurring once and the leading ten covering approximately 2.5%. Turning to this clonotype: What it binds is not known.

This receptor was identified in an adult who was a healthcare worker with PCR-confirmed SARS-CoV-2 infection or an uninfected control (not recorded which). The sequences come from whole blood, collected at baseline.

CDR3 loop: CATSRDYVGLQETQYF. The CDR3 coding sequence is TGTGCCACCAGCAGAGATTATGTCGGACTACAAGAGACCCAGTACTTC. The V call is TRBV15, the J call TRBJ2-5; TRBD2 might be the D (6 bases). Looked up from germline, CDR1 is LNHNV and CDR2 is YYDKDF (reference sequence). The CDR3 contains 16 residues. The germline V and J ends were trimmed by 0 bases and 2 bases, with 13 bases remaining between them.